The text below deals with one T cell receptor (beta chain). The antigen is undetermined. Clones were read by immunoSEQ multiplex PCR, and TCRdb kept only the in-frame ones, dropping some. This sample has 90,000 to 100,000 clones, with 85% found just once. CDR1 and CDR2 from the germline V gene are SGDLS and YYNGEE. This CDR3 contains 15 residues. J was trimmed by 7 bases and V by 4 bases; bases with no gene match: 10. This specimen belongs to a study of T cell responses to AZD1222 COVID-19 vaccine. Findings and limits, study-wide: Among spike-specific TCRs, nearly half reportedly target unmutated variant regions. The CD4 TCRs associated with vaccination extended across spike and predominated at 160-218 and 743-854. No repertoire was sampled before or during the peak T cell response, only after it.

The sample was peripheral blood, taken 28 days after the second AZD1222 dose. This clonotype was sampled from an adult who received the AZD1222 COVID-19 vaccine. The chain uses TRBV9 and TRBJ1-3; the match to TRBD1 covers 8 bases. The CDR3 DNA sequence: TGTGCCAGCAGCCCAAGGACAGGGTCGGGGAACACCATATATTTT. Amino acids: CASSPRTGSGNTIYF.